This T cell receptor (beta chain) was sequenced in a study of Graves' ophthalmopathy and Graves' hyperthyroidism. Points from the study as a whole: Detection in blood was also observed for most expanded thyroid clonotypes above 0.001 frequency. The model predicted progression of ophthalmopathy with a sensitivity of roughly 69%, and its specificity was 72% to 80%.

Between the trimmed V and J ends, which lost 6 bases and 5 bases, there was a span of 16 bases. This CDR3 spans 15 amino acids. CDR1 is LNHDA and CDR2 is SQIVND in the germline V gene (reference sequence). Concerning this clonotype: Its specificity is not known.

RNA transcripts provided the template for amplifying TCR beta CDR3 regions. HTBI-primed first-round RT-PCR preceded second-round multiplex PCR. TCRdb ran MiXCR on the multiplex PCR reads and lists one entry per CDR3 protein. The sample records 650,000 to 900,000 distinct CDR3 sequences, roughly 40% being singletons. The TCR sequence derives from an adult man with Graves' ophthalmopathy. Material for sequencing was peripheral blood. The chain recombines TRBV19 with TRBJ2-2; D is tentatively TRBD1 or TRBD2 (6 bases each). The CDR3 nucleotides are TGTGCCAGTAGACAGGGAGGTTCCCTTACCGGGGAGCTGTTTTTT. It is translated as CASRQGGSLTGELFF.